These 30 T cell receptor beta chains originate from one sample sequenced in a study of immune characterization of retroperitoneal liposarcoma. Via MiXCR, TCRdb re-called the PCR reads, giving one row per CDR3 protein. The data contain 2,100 or so distinct CDR3 sequences, around a third of them singletons. The sequencing input was tumor tissue. The receptors shown here come from a male donor with retroperitoneal liposarcoma.

The CDR3 loop reads CASSGGGLAGAYEQYF. CDR3 nucleotides: TGTGCCAGCAGCGGGGGTGGGCTAGCGGGAGCCTACGAGCAGTACTTC. This chain joins TRBV5-4 and TRBJ2-7; 10 bases are a match to TRBD2. Germline CDR1 and CDR2: SGHNT and YYREEE (reference sequence). CDR3 length: 16 amino acids. The V gene end was trimmed by 4 bases and the J gene end by 2 bases; junction bases not matched to a gene: 9. Full variable domain (remainder filled in from reference TRBV5-4 and TRBJ2-7): ETGVTQSPTHLIKTRGQQVTLRCSSQSGHNTVSWYQQALGQGPQFIFQYYREEENGRGNFPPRFSGLQFPNYSSELNVNALELDDSALYLCASSGGGLAGAYEQYFGPGTRLTVT.

By sample fraction, this clonotype is large. The V call is TRBV7-2, the J call TRBJ2-1; D may be TRBD1 (5 bases). This CDR3 has 15 amino acids. Germline V lookup: CDR1 SGHTA, CDR2 FQGNSA. V gave up 5 bases and J gave up 4 bases, with 15 bases separating them. The CDR3 reads CASSPPGNLYNEQFF. The CDR3 nucleotides are TGTGCCAGCAGCCCCCCAGGGAACCTATACAATGAGCAGTTCTTC.

The gene calls are TRBV6-1 and TRBJ2-3; D is possibly TRBD1 (6 bases). The CDR3 sequence is 16 residues long. Germline V gene lookup returns CDR1 MNHNS and CDR2 SASEGT. The V end lost 0 bases, the J end lost 1 base, and 11 bases lay between the germline ends. The DNA for the CDR3 is TGTGCCAGCAGTGAAGCACAGGGATGGGGCACAGATACGCAGTATTTT. Translated: CASSEAQGWGTDTQYF.

This clonotype was picked up a small number of times. The CDR3 bases are TGTGCCAGCAGTGTAGGGTCAGGCCAAGAGACCCAGTTCTTC. Protein product: CASSVGSGQETQFF. The chain couples TRBV6-1 to TRBJ2-5; no reliable D call. The J call is uncertain, as TRBJ2-1 better fits the DNA end. Germline loops: CDR1 MNHNS, CDR2 SASEGT. The CDR3 runs to 14 residues.

In this sample, this clonotype turned up a few times. The V call is TRBV7-7, the J call TRBJ2-5, with D perhaps matching TRBD1 (6 bases). CDR1 is SSHAT and CDR2 is FNYEAQ in the germline V gene (reference sequence). V dropped 5 bases and J dropped 1 base, with 14 bases sitting between them. The CDR3 extends over 15 amino acids. CDR3 protein: CASSLTQGIQETQYF. DNA of the CDR3: TGTGCCAGCAGCCTTACCCAGGGGATCCAAGAGACCCAGTACTTC.

This clonotype is deemed medium-sized. The rearrangement joins TRBV7-2 to TRBJ2-1, with 7 bases lining up with TRBD2. The CDR3 covers 16 residues. After removal of 1 base from V and 13 bases from J, the junction contained 16 bases not matched to a gene. The germline V gene encodes CDR1 SGHTA and CDR2 FQGNSA. The CDR3 loop is CASSLGGSGSQETQFF. The CDR3 DNA is TGTGCCAGCAGCTTAGGTGGTAGCGGGTCTCAAGAGACCCAGTTCTTC.

This sequence joins TRBV6-1 and TRBJ2-7, with 9 bases fitting TRBD2. The V segment lost 6 bases and the J segment 2 bases; nucleotides outside the gene matches: 8. There are 15 residues in the CDR3. Germline V gives CDR1 MNHNS, CDR2 SASEGT. The CDR3 sequence is CASSPPGLATYEQYF. The CDR3 nucleotides are TGTGCCAGCAGCCCCCCGGGACTAGCCACCTACGAGCAGTACTTC.

Sample share makes this clonotype medium-sized. The chain uses TRBV12-3 or TRBV12-4 and TRBJ2-5; D is undetermined. Matching the DNA end better, TRBJ2-7 makes the J call doubtful. The CDR3 runs to 16 residues. CDR3 residues: CASSSFAASTAYEQYF. DNA for the CDR3: TGTGCCAGCAGTTCATTCGCGGCCTCCACGGCCTACGAGCAGTACTTC.

This rearrangement joins TRBV4-1 to TRBJ2-1; D may be TRBD1 or TRBD2 (5 bases each). Deletions cut 0 bases from V and 12 bases from J, with 18 bases between. The CDR3 runs 15 residues. The germline V gene has CDR1 MGHRA and CDR2 YSYEKL. The CDR3 region is CASSQEPGTNFGQFF. The CDR3 DNA reads as TGCGCCAGCAGCCAAGAACCCGGGACCAACTTCGGGCAGTTCTTC.

This clonotype counts as large. V and J are TRBV6-5 and TRBJ1-6; D gene unclear. Trimming shortened V by 4 bases and J by 0 bases, and 16 bases separated the two germline ends. Germline V gene lookup returns CDR1 MNHEY and CDR2 SVGAGI. The CDR3 contains 18 residues. The CDR3 sequence is CASSSFDMTSSYNSPLHF. In nucleotides, the CDR3 is TGTGCCAGCAGTTCCTTCGACATGACGAGCTCCTATAATTCACCCCTCCACTTT.

This chain uses TRBV7-6 with TRBJ2-3; D gene ambiguous. Trimming took off 0 bases at V and 4 bases at J, with 11 bases between the two ends. The germline gives CDR1 SGHVS, CDR2 FNYEAQ. The CDR3 is made up of 15 amino acids. The CDR3 region has the DNA TGTGCCAGCAGCTTAGCGCCAGATAGGTCAGATACGCAGTATTTT. Amino acid sequence: CASSLAPDRSDTQYF. The complete variable domain, with remaining parts taken from reference TRBV7-6 and TRBJ2-3, reads GAGVSQSPRYKVTKRGQDVALRCDPISGHVSLYWYRQALGQGPEFLTYFNYEAQQDKSGLPNDRFSAERPEGSISTLTIQRTEQRDSAMYRCASSLAPDRSDTQYFGPGTRLTVL.

The chain uses TRBV6-8 and TRBJ1-2, with a tentative D call TRBD1 (6 bases). The ends were cut back, 5 bases at V and 4 bases at J, with 11 bases in the middle. Per the germline V gene, CDR1 is MNHGY and CDR2 is SAAAGT. CDR3 length: 13 amino acids. CDR3 bases: TGTGCCAGCAGTCTCCTACAGGGCTATGGCTACACCTTC. It codes for CASSLLQGYGYTF.

This clonotype is large by share. This sequence joins TRBV6-1 and TRBJ2-5, with 8 nucleotides matching TRBD1. TRBJ2-7 matches the DNA end more closely, so the J call is doubtful. Germline V gene sequence: CDR1 MNHNS, CDR2 SASEGT. CDR3 length: 14 residues. CDR3 DNA: TGTGCCAGCAGACGGGACAGGAGGGCCCACGAGCAGTACTTC. This codes for CASRRDRRAHEQYF.

Within the sample, this clonotype is large (0.1 to 1%). CDR3 region: CASQLAGFYNEQFF. The CDR3, as DNA: TGTGCCAGCCAGCTAGCGGGGTTTTACAATGAGCAGTTCTTC. The chain is built from TRBV6-1 and TRBJ2-1, with TRBD2 matching 9 bases. Germline V gene lookup returns CDR1 MNHNS and CDR2 SASEGT. The CDR3 contains 14 residues. The J segment lost 4 bases and the V segment lost 8 bases, leaving 6 bases of the junction unmatched.

The chain combines TRBV6-6 with TRBJ1-2; TRBD1 might be the D (6 bases). The CDR3 extends over 13 amino acids. V shed 6 bases and J shed 6 bases, with 14 bases lying between them. Looked up from germline, CDR1 is MNHNY and CDR2 is SVGAGI (reference sequence). In DNA form, the CDR3 reads TGTGCCAGCAGCCACGGGGGCGCGGATGGCTACACCTTC. Encoded protein: CASSHGGADGYTF.

V and J are TRBV12-3 or TRBV12-4 and TRBJ2-4; D ambiguous. The J call could be wrong; TRBJ2-5 is a better fit for the DNA end. There are 13 residues in the CDR3. The CDR3, as DNA: TGTGCCAGCAGTTTAAGGCAGCTAGAGACCCAGTACTTC. It translates to CASSLRQLETQYF.

The chain couples TRBV20-1 to TRBJ2-1, with 7 nucleotides matching TRBD2. The CDR3 is 14 amino acids. The germline CDR1 and CDR2 sequences are DFQATT and SNEGSKA (reference sequence). J gave up 9 bases and V 0 bases, and 8 bases lay outside the gene matches. The CDR3 region has the DNA TGCAGTGCTAGAGATGGCGGGAGCTTAAGTGAGCAGTTCTTC. Protein sequence: CSARDGGSLSEQFF.

In this sample, this clonotype turned up a few times. The V gene is TRBV27, the J gene TRBJ2-1; D is ambiguous. V was shortened by 5 bases and J by 8 bases, with 13 bases between the two germline ends. The germline V gene has CDR1 MNHEY and CDR2 SMNVEV (reference sequence). The CDR3 extends over 13 amino acids. CDR3 in amino acids: CASSRLVGYEQFF. The CDR3 nucleotides read TGTGCCAGCAGTAGATTGGTCGGTTATGAGCAGTTCTTC.

The CDR3 loop is CASTQGETQYF. CDR3 DNA: TGTGCCAGCACCCAGGGAGAGACCCAGTACTTC. This chain connects TRBV27 to TRBJ2-5; D is possibly TRBD1 (5 bases). The CDR3 spans 11 residues. The V end was cut by 7 bases, the J end by 4 bases, with 7 bases between. Germline assignment: CDR1 MNHEY and CDR2 SMNVEV (reference sequence).

CDR3: CASSTSGGWDTQYF. The CDR3 DNA is TGTGCCAGCAGTACTAGCGGGGGGTGGGATACGCAGTATTTT. The chain uses TRBV6-1 and TRBJ2-3; 12 bases agree with TRBD2. This CDR3 has 14 amino acids. CDR1 and CDR2 from the germline V gene are MNHNS and SASEGT. The ends lost 5 bases at V and 6 bases at J; junction bases unmatched: 3.

The chain joins TRBV7-3 to TRBJ1-1, with 7 bases matching TRBD1. This CDR3 contains 13 residues. V was clipped by 3 bases and J by 11 bases; unmatched bases: 9. Germline-derived CDR1 and CDR2 are SGHTA and FQGTGA. As DNA, the CDR3 is TGTGCCAGCAGCTTCACCCCGACAGGGACGGCTTTCTTT. Its translation: CASSFTPTGTAFF.

The DNA for the CDR3 is TGTGCCAGCAGTTATTACAGGGGCGGTGGGTACAATGAGCAGTACTTC. Translation: CASSYYRGGGYNEQYF. The chain employs TRBV6-1 and TRBJ2-1; 7 bases map to TRBD1. The end of the DNA fits TRBJ2-7 better, so the J call may be wrong. The CDR3 consists of 16 residues. The germline gives CDR1 MNHNS, CDR2 SASEGT.

J is TRBJ2-1 and V is TRBV11-3; 9 bases match TRBD2. The J call could be wrong; TRBJ2-7 is a better fit for the DNA end. Per germline, CDR1 SGHNT and CDR2 YENEEA. This CDR3 contains 16 residues. CDR3 region: CASSLELAGDGDEQYF. As DNA, the CDR3 is TGTGCCAGCAGCTTAGAATTAGCGGGAGACGGCGATGAGCAGTACTTC.

The table lists this clonotype with a few counts. The chain is built from TRBV6-1 and TRBJ2-1, with 11 nucleotides matching TRBD1. Germline V CDR1 and CDR2: MNHNS, SASEGT. This CDR3 is built from 15 residues. Trimming cost V 3 bases and J 5 bases; bases outside gene matches: 3. The CDR3 nucleotides are TGTGCCAGCAGTGATGGGACAGGGGGTCACAATGAGCAGTTCTTC. Encoded protein: CASSDGTGGHNEQFF.

This clonotype occurred a few times. The CDR3 sequence: CAGRLAGRNEQYF. CDR3 bases: TGTGCCGGCCGACTAGCGGGAAGGAATGAGCAGTACTTC. V and J are TRBV6-1 and TRBJ2-3; TRBD2 matches at 11 bases. The J call is in doubt because the DNA end fits TRBJ2-7 better. The CDR3 has 13 residues. The V gene's germline CDR1 is MNHNS and CDR2 SASEGT.

This clonotype was seen a few times. This sequence joins TRBV6-1 and TRBJ2-5; D is uncertain. Between the trimmed V and J ends, which lost 1 base and 3 bases, there was a span of 6 bases. The CDR3 loop spans 13 amino acids. CDR1 MNHNS and CDR2 SASEGT come from the germline V gene. The CDR3 region is CASSEGREETQYF. The CDR3 DNA is TGTGCCAGCAGTGAAGGAAGGGAAGAGACCCAGTACTTC.

Only a few counts were recorded for this clonotype. The chain has TRBV7-8 and TRBJ2-5; D remains unclear. The J call is uncertain, as TRBJ2-1 better fits the DNA end. Germline V CDR1 and CDR2: SGHVS, FQNEAQ. The CDR3 has 12 residues. DNA for the CDR3: TGTGCCAGCAGCTTAGACGGGCCTGAGCAGTTCTTC. Translation gives CASSLDGPEQFF.

This clonotype was seen a handful of times. This chain links TRBV6-1 with TRBJ2-3; 7 positions match TRBD1. The V and J ends lost 8 bases and 5 bases, in that order; junction bases with no gene match: 16. This CDR3 has 16 residues. The germline gives CDR1 MNHNS, CDR2 SASEGT. DNA for the CDR3: TGTGCCAGCGGGAAAACCTCCAGGGGGTCAGGAGATACGCAGTATTTT. The encoded protein is CASGKTSRGSGDTQYF.

CDR3 sequence reads: CASSVLSGEQFF. CDR3 in DNA: TGTGCCTCCTCGGTCCTGTCTGGTGAGCAGTTCTTC. V usage is TRBV6-1 and J usage is TRBJ2-1; D not resolved. This CDR3 spans 12 amino acids. The V end lost 11 bases, the J end lost 9 bases, and 17 bases lay between the germline ends. Germline-derived CDR1 and CDR2 are MNHNS and SASEGT.

With respect to this clonotype: A much larger clonotype is one base distant, so this may be a read error. This chain connects TRBV12-3 or TRBV12-4 to TRBJ2-1; 7 nucleotides line up with TRBD2. The CDR3 covers 14 residues. V lost 1 base to trimming and J lost 11 bases; unmatched junction nucleotides: 8. The CDR3 region has the DNA TGTGCCAGCAGTTTAGGGACTAGGGGAAATAAGCAGTTCTTC. As protein: CASSLGTRGNKQFF.